This T cell receptor beta chain was obtained from a study of cytomegalovirus exposure and HLA in healthy donors. Study information: A later analysis reported the same platform for the roughly 120 validation repertoires and the approximately 670 first-cohort repertoires.

V lost 3 bases, J lost 6 bases, and 8 bases lay in between. In germline, CDR1 is DFQATT, CDR2 SNEGSKA (reference sequence). The CDR3 is 11 residues long. The table came from immunoSEQ multiplex PCR; TCRdb's copy has only in-frame clones and leaves some out. The sample has 230,000 or so clones, just over 85% seen once. This clone came up a few times. Its cognate antigen is unknown. Study-level points and caveats: The study flagged about 150 TCR beta chains as cytomegalovirus-associated. High sensitivity and specificity were reportedly achieved when the classifier diagnosed cytomegalovirus status.

The specimen sequenced was PBMCs. The V and J genes are TRBV20-1 and TRBJ1-2, with D tentatively TRBD1 (6 bases). This TCR was recovered from a woman younger than 30 in good health and CMV-seronegative. For the CDR3, the DNA is TGCAGTGCTAGCAGGGGAAATGGCTACACCTTC. Its protein product is CSASRGNGYTF.